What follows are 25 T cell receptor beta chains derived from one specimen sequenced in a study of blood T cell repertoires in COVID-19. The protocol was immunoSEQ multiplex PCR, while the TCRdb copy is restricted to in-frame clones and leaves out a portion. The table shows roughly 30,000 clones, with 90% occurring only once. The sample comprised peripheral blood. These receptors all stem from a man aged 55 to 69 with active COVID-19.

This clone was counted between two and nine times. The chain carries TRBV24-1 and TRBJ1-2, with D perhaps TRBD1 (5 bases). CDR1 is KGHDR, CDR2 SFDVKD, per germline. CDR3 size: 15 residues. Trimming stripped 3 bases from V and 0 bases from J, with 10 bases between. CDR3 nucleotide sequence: TGTGCCACCAGTGATGTCCAGGGTTCTAACTATGGCTACACCTTC. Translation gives CATSDVQGSNYGYTF.

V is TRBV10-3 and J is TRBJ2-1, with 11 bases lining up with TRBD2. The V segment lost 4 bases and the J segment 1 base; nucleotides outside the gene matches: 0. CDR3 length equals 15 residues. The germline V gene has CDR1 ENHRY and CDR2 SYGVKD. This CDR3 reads CAISASGGSYNEQFF. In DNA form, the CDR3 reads TGTGCCATCAGTGCTAGCGGGGGGTCCTACAATGAGCAGTTCTTC.

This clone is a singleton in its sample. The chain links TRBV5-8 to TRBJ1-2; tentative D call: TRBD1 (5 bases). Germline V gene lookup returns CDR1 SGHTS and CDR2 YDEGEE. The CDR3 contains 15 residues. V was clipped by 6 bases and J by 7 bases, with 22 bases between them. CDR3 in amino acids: CASIRDPRDSGGYTF. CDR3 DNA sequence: TGTGCCAGCATCCGTGATCCCCGGGACTCTGGTGGCTACACCTTC.

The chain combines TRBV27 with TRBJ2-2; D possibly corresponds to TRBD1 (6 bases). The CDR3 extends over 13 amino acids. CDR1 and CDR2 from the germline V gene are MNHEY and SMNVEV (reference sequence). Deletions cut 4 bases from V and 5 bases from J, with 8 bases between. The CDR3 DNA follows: TGTGCCAGCAGTTCCAGGGGAACCGGGGAGCTGTTTTTT. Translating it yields CASSSRGTGELFF.

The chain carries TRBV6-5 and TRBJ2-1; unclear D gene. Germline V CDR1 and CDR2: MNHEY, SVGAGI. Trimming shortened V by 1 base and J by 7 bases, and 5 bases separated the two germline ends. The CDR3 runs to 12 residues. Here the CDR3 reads CASSYFGNEQFF. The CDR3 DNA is TGTGCCAGCAGTTACTTCGGGAATGAGCAGTTCTTC.

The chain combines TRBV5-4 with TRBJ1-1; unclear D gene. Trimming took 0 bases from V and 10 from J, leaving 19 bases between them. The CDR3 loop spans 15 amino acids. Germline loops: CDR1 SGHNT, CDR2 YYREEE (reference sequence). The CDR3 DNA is TGTGCCAGCAGCTTGGGGCTAGGCCAGTCGTCCCCAGCTTTCTTT. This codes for CASSLGLGQSSPAFF.

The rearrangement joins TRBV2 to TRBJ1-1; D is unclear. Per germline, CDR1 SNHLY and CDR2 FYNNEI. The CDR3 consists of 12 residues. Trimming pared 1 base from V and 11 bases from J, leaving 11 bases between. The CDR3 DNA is TGTGCCAGCAGTGAAGTCCGGGTCGGGGCTTTCTTT. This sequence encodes CASSEVRVGAFF.

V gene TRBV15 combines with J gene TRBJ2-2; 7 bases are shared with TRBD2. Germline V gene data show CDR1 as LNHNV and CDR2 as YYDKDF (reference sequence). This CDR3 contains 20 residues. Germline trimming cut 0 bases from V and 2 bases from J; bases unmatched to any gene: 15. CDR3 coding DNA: TGTGCCACCAGCAGAGATTGGGTTCTCGGGTTAGCGGGCAACACCGGGGAGCTGTTTTTT. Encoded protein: CATSRDWVLGLAGNTGELFF.

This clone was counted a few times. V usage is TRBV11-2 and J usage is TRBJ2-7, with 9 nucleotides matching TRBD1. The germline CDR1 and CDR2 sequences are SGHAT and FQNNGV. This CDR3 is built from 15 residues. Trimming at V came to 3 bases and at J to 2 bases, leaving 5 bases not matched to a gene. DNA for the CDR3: TGTGCCAGCAGCTTGGACAGGGGCGGCACCTACGAGCAGTACTTC. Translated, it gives CASSLDRGGTYEQYF.

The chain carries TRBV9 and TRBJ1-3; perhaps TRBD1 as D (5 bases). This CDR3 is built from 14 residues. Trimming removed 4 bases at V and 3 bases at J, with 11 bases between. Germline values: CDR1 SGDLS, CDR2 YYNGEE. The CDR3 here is CASSPAGFGNTIYF. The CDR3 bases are TGTGCCAGCAGCCCCGCAGGGTTTGGAAACACCATATATTTT.

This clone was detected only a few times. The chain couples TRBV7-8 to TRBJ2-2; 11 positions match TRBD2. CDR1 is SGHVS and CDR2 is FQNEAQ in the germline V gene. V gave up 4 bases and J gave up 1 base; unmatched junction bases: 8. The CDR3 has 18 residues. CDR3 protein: CASSSVAGGPWNTGELFF. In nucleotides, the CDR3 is TGTGCCAGCAGCTCCGTAGCGGGGGGGCCGTGGAACACCGGGGAGCTGTTTTTT.

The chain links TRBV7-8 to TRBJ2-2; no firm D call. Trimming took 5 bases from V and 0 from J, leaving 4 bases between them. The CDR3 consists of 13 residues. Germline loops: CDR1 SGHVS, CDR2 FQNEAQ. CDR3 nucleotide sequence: TGTGCCAGCAGCCCCACGAACACCGGGGAGCTGTTTTTT. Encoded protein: CASSPTNTGELFF.

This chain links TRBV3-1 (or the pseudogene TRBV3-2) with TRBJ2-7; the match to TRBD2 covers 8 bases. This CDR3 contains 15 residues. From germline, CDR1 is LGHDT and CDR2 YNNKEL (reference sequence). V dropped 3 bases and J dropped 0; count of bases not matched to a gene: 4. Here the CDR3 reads CASSHTGTSSYEQYF. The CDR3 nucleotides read TGTGCCAGCAGCCATACCGGGACTAGCTCCTACGAGCAGTACTTC.

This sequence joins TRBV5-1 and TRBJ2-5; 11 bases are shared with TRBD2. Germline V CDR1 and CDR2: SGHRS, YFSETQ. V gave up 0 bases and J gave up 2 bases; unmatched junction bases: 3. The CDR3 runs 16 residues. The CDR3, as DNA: TGCGCCAGCAGCTTGGAGCCTAGCGGGGGGCAAGAGACCCAGTACTTC. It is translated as CASSLEPSGGQETQYF.

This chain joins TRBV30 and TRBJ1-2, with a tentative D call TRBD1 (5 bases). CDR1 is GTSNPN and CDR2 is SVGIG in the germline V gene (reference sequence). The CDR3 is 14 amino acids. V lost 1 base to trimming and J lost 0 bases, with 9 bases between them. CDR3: CAWSGTYTNYGYTF. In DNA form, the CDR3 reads TGTGCCTGGAGTGGGACATACACTAACTATGGCTACACCTTC.

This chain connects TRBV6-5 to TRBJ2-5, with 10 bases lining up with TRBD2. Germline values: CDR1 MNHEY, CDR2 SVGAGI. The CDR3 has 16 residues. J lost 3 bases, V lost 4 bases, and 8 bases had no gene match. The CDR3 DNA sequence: TGTGCCAGCAGTTCCCCCTGGCTAGCGGGGGAAGAGACCCAGTACTTC. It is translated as CASSSPWLAGEETQYF.

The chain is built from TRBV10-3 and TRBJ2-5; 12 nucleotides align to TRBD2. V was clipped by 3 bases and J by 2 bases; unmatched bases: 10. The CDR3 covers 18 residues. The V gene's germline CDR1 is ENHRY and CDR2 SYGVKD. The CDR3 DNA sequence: TGTGCCATCAGTGAAGGGGGCACTAGCGGGGGGTTTCAAGAGACCCAGTACTTC. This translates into CAISEGGTSGGFQETQYF.

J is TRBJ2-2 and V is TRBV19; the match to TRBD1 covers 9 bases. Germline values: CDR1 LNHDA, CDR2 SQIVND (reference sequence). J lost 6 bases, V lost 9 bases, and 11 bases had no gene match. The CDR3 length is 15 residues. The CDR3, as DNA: TGTGCCAGCCGGGACAGGGCGTCCATTTCCGGGGAGCTGTTTTTT. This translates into CASRDRASISGELFF.

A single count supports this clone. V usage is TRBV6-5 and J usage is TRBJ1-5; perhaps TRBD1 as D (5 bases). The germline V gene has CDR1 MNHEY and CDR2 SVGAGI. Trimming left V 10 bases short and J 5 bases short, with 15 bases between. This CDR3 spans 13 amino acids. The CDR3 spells CAISRGDHQPQHF. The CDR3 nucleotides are TGTGCCATCTCCCGGGGGGACCATCAGCCCCAGCATTTT.

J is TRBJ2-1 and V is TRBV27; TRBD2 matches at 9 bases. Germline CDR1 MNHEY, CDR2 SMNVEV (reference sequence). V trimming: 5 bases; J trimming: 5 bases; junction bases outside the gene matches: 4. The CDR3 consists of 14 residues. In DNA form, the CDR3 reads TGTGCCAGCAGTGCGGGGGGGCCTAACAATGAGCAGTTCTTC. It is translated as CASSAGGPNNEQFF.

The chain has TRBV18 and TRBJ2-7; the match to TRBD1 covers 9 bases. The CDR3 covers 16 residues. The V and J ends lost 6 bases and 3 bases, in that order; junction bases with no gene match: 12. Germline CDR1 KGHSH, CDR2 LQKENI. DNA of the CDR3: TGTGCCAGCTCTCAGTTGCCGGGACAGGGCGTCTACGAGCAGTACTTC. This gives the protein CASSQLPGQGVYEQYF. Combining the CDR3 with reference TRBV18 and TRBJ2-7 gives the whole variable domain NAGVMQNPRHLVRRRGQEARLRCSPMKGHSHVYWYRQLPEEGLKFMVYLQKENIIDESGMPKERFSAEFPKEGPSILRIQQVVRGDSAAYFCASSQLPGQGVYEQYFGPGTRLTVT.

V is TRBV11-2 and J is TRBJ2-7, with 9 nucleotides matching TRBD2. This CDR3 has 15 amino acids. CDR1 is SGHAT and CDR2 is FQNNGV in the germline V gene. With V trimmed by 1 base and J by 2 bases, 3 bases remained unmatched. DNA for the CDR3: TGTGCCAGCAGCTTAGGCGCGGGGGGGCCCTACGAGCAGTACTTC. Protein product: CASSLGAGGPYEQYF.

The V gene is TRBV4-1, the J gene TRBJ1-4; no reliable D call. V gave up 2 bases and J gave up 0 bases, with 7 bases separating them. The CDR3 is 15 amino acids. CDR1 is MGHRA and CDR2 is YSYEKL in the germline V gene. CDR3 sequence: CASSQPKSTNEKLFF. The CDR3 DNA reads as TGCGCCAGCAGCCAACCCAAATCAACTAATGAAAAACTGTTTTTT.

CDR3 residues: CASSQDSSLDTQYF. The CDR3 nucleotides are TGCGCCAGCAGCCAAGATTCGTCACTAGATACGCAGTATTTT. The V call is TRBV4-1, the J call TRBJ2-3; D not resolved. The V gene lost 0 bases and the J gene lost 5 bases, with 9 bases spanning the gap. The CDR3 sequence is 14 residues long. The V gene's germline CDR1 is MGHRA and CDR2 YSYEKL.

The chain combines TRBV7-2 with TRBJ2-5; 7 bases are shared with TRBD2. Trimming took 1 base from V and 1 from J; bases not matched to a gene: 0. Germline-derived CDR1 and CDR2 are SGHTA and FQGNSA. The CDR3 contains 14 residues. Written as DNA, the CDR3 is TGTGCCAGCAGCTTAGGGGGGGGCCAAGAGACCCAGTACTTC. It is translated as CASSLGGGQETQYF.